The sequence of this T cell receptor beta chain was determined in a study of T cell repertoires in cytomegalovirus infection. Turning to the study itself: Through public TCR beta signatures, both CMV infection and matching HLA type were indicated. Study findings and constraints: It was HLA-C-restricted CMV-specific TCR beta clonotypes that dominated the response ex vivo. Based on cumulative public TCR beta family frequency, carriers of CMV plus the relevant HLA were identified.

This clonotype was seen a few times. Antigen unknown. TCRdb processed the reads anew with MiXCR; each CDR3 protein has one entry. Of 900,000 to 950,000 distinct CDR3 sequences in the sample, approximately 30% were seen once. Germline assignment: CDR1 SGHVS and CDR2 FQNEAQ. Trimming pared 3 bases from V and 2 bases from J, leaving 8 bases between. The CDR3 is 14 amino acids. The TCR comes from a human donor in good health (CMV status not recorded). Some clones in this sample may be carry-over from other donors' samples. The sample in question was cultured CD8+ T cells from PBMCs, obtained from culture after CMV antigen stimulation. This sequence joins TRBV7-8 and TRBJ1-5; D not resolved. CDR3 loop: CASSFRIGNQPQHF. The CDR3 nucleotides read TGTGCCAGCAGCTTCCGAATCGGCAATCAGCCCCAGCATTTT.